Following are 10 T cell receptor beta chains from one sample sequenced in a study of T-cell reconstitution after alpha-beta-depleted transplantation in children. Unique molecular identifiers were used in preparing the TCRbeta library. TCRdb analysed the PCR reads with MiXCR anew, one entry per CDR3 protein. The sample has 250,000 to 400,000 distinct CDR3 sequences; approximately 23% are singletons. The sequencing used PBMCs, mostly from graft donor cells, collected 180 days after TCRalphabeta/CD19-depleted stem cell transplant. These receptors were taken from a male patient aged 10 to 17 who had a stem cell transplant for acute lymphoblastic leukemia, so the T cells may come from the graft donor.

This clonotype was observed a few times. The gene calls are TRBV5-5 and TRBJ2-3, with TRBD1 matching 10 bases. Germline CDR1 reads SGHKS; CDR2 reads YYEKEE (reference sequence). Trimming at V came to 4 bases and at J to 2 bases, leaving 4 bases not matched to a gene. The CDR3 runs 15 residues. CDR3 in DNA: TGTGCCAGCAGCACCGGGACAGGGGTCACAGATACGCAGTATTTT. Amino acid sequence: CASSTGTGVTDTQYF.

The V call is TRBV11-3, the J call TRBJ2-1; 7 bases fit TRBD2. The CDR3 is 16 amino acids. Germline V gives CDR1 SGHNT, CDR2 YENEEA. The V segment lost 4 bases and the J segment 4 bases; nucleotides outside the gene matches: 10. As DNA, the CDR3 is TGTGCCAGCAGCTCCCGCGGGGCGGGAGCATACAATGAGCAGTTCTTC. It specifies CASSSRGAGAYNEQFF.

The DNA for the CDR3 is TGTGCCAGCAGTCTCCAGTGGGGTGGCACGATAGATACGCAGTATTTT. It yields the protein CASSLQWGGTIDTQYF. The V and J genes are TRBV6-1 and TRBJ2-3, with D unclear. Trimming took 5 bases from V and 5 from J, leaving 20 bases between them. This CDR3 comprises 16 residues. Germline V CDR1 and CDR2: MNHNS, SASEGT.

This clonotype was counted at least ten times. The chain carries TRBV12-3 or TRBV12-4 and TRBJ2-7, with D unclear. Trimming removed 3 bases from V and 0 bases from J, with 9 bases in between. CDR3 length equals 14 residues. CDR3 loop: CASSFQRSSYEQYF. DNA for the CDR3: TGTGCCAGCAGTTTCCAACGAAGCTCCTACGAGCAGTACTTC.

A few counts support this clonotype. The chain joins TRBV7-2 to TRBJ2-2; 11 nucleotides line up with TRBD1. The V gene's germline CDR1 is SGHTA and CDR2 FQGNSA. The CDR3 covers 17 residues. V shed 3 bases and J 5 bases; nucleotides not matched to a gene: 8. The DNA for the CDR3 is TGTGCCAGCAGCTTTCGGACAGGGGGCGACGTAACCGGGGAGCTGTTTTTT. It is translated as CASSFRTGGDVTGELFF.

V and J are TRBV6-1 and TRBJ2-5, with a weak D call TRBD2 (6 bases). The CDR3 has 14 amino acids. The V end was cut by 6 bases, the J end by 4 bases, with 15 bases between. The V gene's germline CDR1 is MNHNS and CDR2 SASEGT. This CDR3 reads CASRTGGVGETQYF. The CDR3 DNA follows: TGTGCCAGCAGGACCGGAGGGGTGGGAGAGACCCAGTACTTC.

This clonotype was picked up one time. The J gene is TRBJ2-3, the V gene TRBV6-6; D unclear. V was clipped by 0 bases and J by 11 bases, with 9 bases between them. Germline loops: CDR1 MNHNY, CDR2 SVGAGI (reference sequence). This CDR3 has 12 amino acids. The CDR3 coding sequence is TGTGCCAGCAGTTACTCTGGCGGTTTGCAGTATTTT. The encoded protein is CASSYSGGLQYF.

This chain uses TRBV6-1 with TRBJ2-5; 10 nucleotides agree with TRBD1. The V and J ends lost 5 bases and 5 bases, in that order; junction bases with no gene match: 5. The CDR3 totals 14 residues. Germline CDR1 is MNHNS and CDR2 is SASEGT. CDR3: CASSRQGARETQYF. As DNA, the CDR3 is TGTGCCAGCAGTAGACAGGGGGCGAGGGAGACCCAGTACTTC.

This clonotype was picked up many times. CDR3: CASSLGRANTEAFF. CDR3 bases: TGCGCCAGCAGCTTGGGCAGAGCGAACACTGAAGCTTTCTTT. This chain uses TRBV5-1 with TRBJ1-1; no reliable D call. Germline-derived CDR1 and CDR2 are SGHRS and YFSETQ. V gave up 0 bases and J gave up 1 base, with 7 bases separating them. CDR3 size: 14 residues.

V is TRBV20-1 and J is TRBJ1-5, with D possibly being TRBD1 (6 bases). The CDR3 consists of 12 residues. CDR1 is DFQATT and CDR2 is SNEGSKA in the germline V gene (reference sequence). The germline V and J ends were trimmed by 6 bases and 9 bases, with 15 bases remaining between them. The chain's CDR3 is CSAKQGYRPQHF. CDR3 nucleotides: TGCAGTGCAAAACAGGGATATCGGCCCCAGCATTTT.